The 18 T cell receptor beta chains below were found in one sample sequenced in a study of response to subunit inactivated influenza vaccine. TCRdb processed the RT-PCR reads anew with MiXCR; each CDR3 protein has one entry. The table includes about 160,000 distinct CDR3 sequences, about 11% detected once. The sample here was non-naive T cells sorted from PBMCs, taken about 6 weeks after vaccination. These receptors came from a man in his fifties who received an inactivated influenza vaccine.

This clonotype was seen a handful of times. This chain links TRBV15 with TRBJ2-1, with 7 bases that match TRBD1. The germline V gene encodes CDR1 LNHNV and CDR2 YYDKDF (reference sequence). The CDR3 loop spans 16 amino acids. Germline trimming cut 0 bases from V and 3 bases from J; bases unmatched to any gene: 5. The CDR3 loop reads CATSRDRGTVYNEQFF. The CDR3 DNA is TGTGCCACCAGCAGAGATCGTGGGACAGTCTACAATGAGCAGTTCTTC. The entire variable domain, with the rest obtained from reference TRBV15 and TRBJ2-1, is as follows: DAMVIQNPRYQVTQFGKPVTLSCSQTLNHNVMYWYQQKSSQAPKLLFHYYDKDFNNEADTPDNFQSRRPNTSFCFLDIRSPGLGDTAMYLCATSRDRGTVYNEQFFGPGTRLTVL.

As for this clonotype: This sequence may be a read error, since a much larger clone differs from it by one base. The chain employs TRBV15 and TRBJ1-5; D possibly corresponds to TRBD1 (6 bases). The CDR3 spans 15 residues. The V and J ends lost 7 bases and 1 base respectively, with 14 bases between them. Germline V gene sequence: CDR1 LNHNV, CDR2 YYDKDF (reference sequence). The DNA for the CDR3 is TGTGCCACCAACAGGGATGGACAGAGCAATCAGCCCCAGCATTTT. This translates into CATNRDGQSNQPQHF.

This clonotype appeared many times. V gene TRBV28 combines with J gene TRBJ1-5, with no clear D. The germline CDR1 and CDR2 sequences are MDHEN and SYDVKM. Deletions cut 2 bases from V and 0 bases from J, with 8 bases between. The CDR3 has 15 amino acids. The CDR3 protein is CASSLGGLSNQPQHF. The CDR3 DNA sequence: TGTGCCAGCAGTTTAGGTGGGCTTAGCAATCAGCCCCAGCATTTT.

The table lists this clonotype with many counts. The chain uses TRBV12-3 or TRBV12-4 and TRBJ1-2; D is uncertain. The CDR3 is 14 amino acids. Trimming took off 1 base at V and 4 bases at J, with 10 bases between the two ends. CDR3 nucleotide sequence: TGTGCCAGCAGTTTAGAGGGTGTGGGCTATGGCTACACCTTC. Translation gives CASSLEGVGYGYTF.

J is TRBJ2-7 and V is TRBV2; 12 bases match TRBD2. The CDR3 runs to 14 residues. V shed 8 bases, J shed 3 bases, and the junction held 5 bases outside the gene matches. Germline CDR1 reads SNHLY; CDR2 reads FYNNEI. The CDR3 DNA reads as TGTGCCAGCCGCGAGACTAGCGGGAGCTACGAGCAGTACTTC. Protein: CASRETSGSYEQYF.

CDR3 in DNA: TGTGCCAGCAGTCCTTCCAGGGTAGTTCGGACTGAAGCTTTCTTT. This translates into CASSPSRVVRTEAFF. The chain joins TRBV27 to TRBJ1-1, with D possibly TRBD1 on 5 matching bases. Germline V gene data show CDR1 as MNHEY and CDR2 as SMNVEV (reference sequence). The CDR3 spans 15 residues. V dropped 5 bases and J dropped 5 bases, with 18 bases sitting between them.

The sample holds a few counts of this clonotype. The chain is built from TRBV5-1 and TRBJ2-3; tentatively, D is TRBD1 (6 bases). Germline V CDR1 and CDR2: SGHRS, YFSETQ. CDR3 length: 16 residues. Between the trimmed V and J ends, which lost 5 bases and 0 bases, there was a span of 16 bases. CDR3 in amino acids: CASRRYLGASTDTQYF. The CDR3 DNA is TGCGCCAGCAGAAGATATTTGGGGGCTAGCACAGATACGCAGTATTTT.

V gene TRBV25-1 combines with J gene TRBJ1-1; 8 nucleotides agree with TRBD1. CDR1 MGHDK and CDR2 SYGVNS come from the germline V gene. Trimming cost V 4 bases and J 11 bases; bases outside gene matches: 12. The CDR3 extends over 14 amino acids. CDR3 protein: CASSVQGAKEEAFF. In DNA, the CDR3 is TGTGCCAGCAGTGTGCAGGGGGCTAAAGAGGAGGCTTTCTTT.

This clonotype was counted only a few times. This sequence joins TRBV12-3 or TRBV12-4 and TRBJ1-2; 8 bases agree with TRBD1. Trimming removed 3 bases from V and 2 bases from J; junction bases left unmatched: 8. This CDR3 spans 16 amino acids. This chain's CDR3 is CASSFPSRTGNYGYTF. The CDR3 nucleotides are TGTGCCAGCAGTTTCCCCTCAAGGACAGGGAACTATGGCTACACCTTC.

The table lists this clonotype with many counts. This sequence joins TRBV5-1 and TRBJ1-5; TRBD1 matches 8 bases. Germline CDR1 and CDR2: SGHRS and YFSETQ. Trimming took 2 bases from V and 7 from J; bases not matched to a gene: 8. The CDR3 runs 15 residues. The CDR3 loop reads CASSFLGQVGQPQHF. CDR3 DNA sequence: TGCGCCAGCAGCTTTTTGGGACAGGTTGGCCAGCCCCAGCATTTT.

This clonotype occurred many times. V and J are TRBV5-5 and TRBJ1-1; D might be TRBD1 (6 bases). The length of the CDR3 is 14 residues. V shed 4 bases and J shed 2 bases, with 12 bases lying between them. CDR1 and CDR2 from the germline V gene are SGHKS and YYEKEE (reference sequence). As DNA, the CDR3 is TGTGCCAGCAGCGGCCTACAGGGTAACACTGAAGCTTTCTTT. Its translation is CASSGLQGNTEAFF.

This clonotype was detected many times. This chain links TRBV7-9 with TRBJ1-5; D is uncertain. The CDR3 is made up of 13 amino acids. Germline-derived CDR1 and CDR2 are SEHNR and FQNEAQ (reference sequence). Trimming removed 5 bases from V and 3 bases from J, with 8 bases in between. Written as DNA, the CDR3 is TGTGCCAGCAGCCAACCCCCCAATCAGCCCCAGCATTTT. This codes for CASSQPPNQPQHF.

This clonotype was observed a few times. The chain couples TRBV7-9 to TRBJ1-1; the D is unclear. V dropped 2 bases and J dropped 0 bases, with 13 bases sitting between them. The CDR3 covers 16 residues. Germline V gene data show CDR1 as SEHNR and CDR2 as FQNEAQ (reference sequence). CDR3 in DNA: TGTGCCAGCAGCTTACCACCGGGCCAGATGAACACTGAAGCTTTCTTT. Amino acid sequence: CASSLPPGQMNTEAFF. The full variable domain, completed using reference TRBV7-9 and TRBJ1-1, is DTGVSQNPRHKITKRGQNVTFRCDPISEHNRLYWYRQTLGQGPEFLTYFQNEAQLEKSRLLSDRFSAERPKGSFSTLEIQRTEQGDSAMYLCASSLPPGQMNTEAFFGQGTRLTVV.

V gene TRBV7-9 combines with J gene TRBJ2-3, with D possibly being TRBD2 (6 bases). Germline-derived CDR1 and CDR2 are SEHNR and FQNEAQ (reference sequence). Trimming pared 4 bases from V and 2 bases from J, leaving 13 bases between. The CDR3 sequence is 15 residues long. For the CDR3, the DNA is TGTGCCAGCAGCTCCGCTCGGGGGACCACAGATACGCAGTATTTT. This translates into CASSSARGTTDTQYF.

This clonotype was seen more than once but under ten times. The chain combines TRBV28 with TRBJ2-2, with 7 bases lining up with TRBD1. The trim removed 8 bases at V and 5 bases at J, leaving 11 bases unmatched. CDR3 length: 15 amino acids. Germline lookup yields CDR1 MDHEN and CDR2 SYDVKM. Here the CDR3 reads CASFQRQGGTGELFF. CDR3 DNA: TGTGCCAGCTTTCAAAGACAGGGCGGGACCGGGGAGCTGTTTTTT.

Concerning this clonotype: This clone may be a read error of a much larger clone one base away. The CDR3 DNA follows: TGTGCCAGCAGCCAGTTGTTCGATAAGCAGTATTTT. It yields the protein CASSQLFDKQYF. The rearrangement uses TRBV3-1 and TRBJ2-3; D is unresolved. From germline, CDR1 is LGHDT and CDR2 YNNKEL (reference sequence). This CDR3 region has 12 residues.

This clonotype appeared many times. The rearrangement joins TRBV29-1 to TRBJ2-5, with D possibly TRBD2 on 7 matching bases. Trimming cost V 6 bases and J 2 bases, with 19 bases left between them. Germline V gene data show CDR1 as SQVTM and CDR2 as ANQGSEA. The CDR3 loop spans 15 amino acids. The CDR3: CSVRMGGGPQETQYF. In DNA, the CDR3 is TGCAGCGTCAGGATGGGAGGGGGACCGCAAGAGACCCAGTACTTC.

This clonotype has only a few counts. The CDR3 loop reads CASSQSGHSYYNEQFF. The DNA for the CDR3 is TGTGCCAGCAGCCAATCGGGACATTCGTATTACAATGAGCAGTTCTTC. The chain has TRBV16 and TRBJ2-1, with D tentatively TRBD1 (6 bases). CDR3 length: 16 amino acids. Trimming left V 0 bases short and J 4 bases short, with 13 bases between. The V gene's germline CDR1 is KGHSY and CDR2 FQNENV.